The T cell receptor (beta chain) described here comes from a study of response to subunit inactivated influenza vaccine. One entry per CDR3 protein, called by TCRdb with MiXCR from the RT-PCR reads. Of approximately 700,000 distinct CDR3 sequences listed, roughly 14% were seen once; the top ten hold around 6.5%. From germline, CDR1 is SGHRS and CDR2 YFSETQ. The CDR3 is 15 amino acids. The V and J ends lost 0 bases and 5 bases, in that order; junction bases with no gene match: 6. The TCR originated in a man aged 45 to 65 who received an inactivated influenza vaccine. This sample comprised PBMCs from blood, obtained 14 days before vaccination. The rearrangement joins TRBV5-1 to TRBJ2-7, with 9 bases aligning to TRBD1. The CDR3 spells CASSLVGTGSNEQYF. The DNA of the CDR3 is TGCGCCAGCAGCTTGGTTGGGACAGGGTCTAACGAGCAGTACTTC.